The clone carrying this T cell receptor (beta chain) was found many times. These data come from a study of early T cells in non-severe SARS-CoV-2 infection. Trimming cost V 6 bases and J 9 bases; bases outside gene matches: 10. Germline-derived CDR1 and CDR2 are SGHTA and FQGTGA. This CDR3 contains 14 residues. Molecules of cDNA were individually given unique molecular identifiers that were attached to them. TCRdb independently ran MiXCR on the 5' RACE reads; one entry per CDR3 protein. Of fewer than 85,000 distinct CDR3 sequences listed, roughly an eighth are singletons. This receptor was identified in an adult who was a healthcare worker with PCR-confirmed SARS-CoV-2 infection or an uninfected control (not recorded which). The V and J genes are TRBV7-3 and TRBJ2-1, with 8 positions matching TRBD1. Input material: whole blood. CDR3 in DNA: TGTGCCAGCAGTCCAGGGGGCGCCAAGACTGAGCAGTTCTTC. Protein sequence: CASSPGGAKTEQFF.